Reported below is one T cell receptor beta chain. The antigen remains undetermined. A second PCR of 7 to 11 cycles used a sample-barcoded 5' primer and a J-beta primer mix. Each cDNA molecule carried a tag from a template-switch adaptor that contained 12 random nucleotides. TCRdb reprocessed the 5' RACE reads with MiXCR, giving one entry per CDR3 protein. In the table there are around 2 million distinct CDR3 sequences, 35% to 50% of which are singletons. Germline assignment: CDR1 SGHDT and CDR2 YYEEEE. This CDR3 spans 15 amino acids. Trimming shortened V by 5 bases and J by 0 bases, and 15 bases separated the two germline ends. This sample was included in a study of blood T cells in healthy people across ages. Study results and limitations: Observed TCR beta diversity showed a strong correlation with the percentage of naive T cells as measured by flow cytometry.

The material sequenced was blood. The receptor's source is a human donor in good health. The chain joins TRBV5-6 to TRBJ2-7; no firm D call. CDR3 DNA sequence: TGTGCCAGCAGTCCTGAACCAGGTATCTCCTACGAGCAGTACTTC. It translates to CASSPEPGISYEQYF.